This T cell receptor (beta chain) was found in a study of blood T cell repertoires in COVID-19. Study information: T cells, B-cell-depleted T cells, or PBMCs supplied cDNA or gDNA.

The CDR3 loop spans 13 amino acids. CDR1 and CDR2 (germline): SGHNT, YENEEA. This clone came up once. The junction departs from germline at one end; a sequencing error may be responsible. Original processing notes: The assay estimated nucleated cells by amplifying reference gene primers. Assay: immunoSEQ multiplex PCR; the TCRdb copy retains only in-frame clones and omits some. V, J and clone size are those of that table, while D and trimming were read from the DNA. The table shows approximately 260,000 clones, with around 86% occurring only once. The receptor's source is a woman in her fifties or sixties with active or convalescent COVID-19. V usage is TRBV11-3 and J usage is TRBJ1-2; 9 nucleotides align to TRBD1. Source material: peripheral blood. The CDR3 reads CASSLEVGQGRPF. CDR3 nucleotide sequence: TGTGCCAGCAGCTTAGAGGTAGGACAGGGGCGTCCCTTC.